The 31 T cell receptor beta chains reported below all come from one sample, sequenced in a study of T cell responses to AZD1222 COVID-19 vaccine. Generated by immunoSEQ multiplex PCR, the TCRdb table keeps only in-frame clones and is missing some. Of about 150,000 clones listed, about 92% were seen once; the top ten hold 2.5% to 4%. The sample consisted of peripheral blood, taken 28 days after the second AZD1222 dose. All receptors derive from an adult who received the AZD1222 COVID-19 vaccine.

This chain connects TRBV5-1 to TRBJ1-1, with 10 bases fitting TRBD1. Trimming took 5 bases from V and 4 from J; bases not matched to a gene: 5. The V gene's germline CDR1 is SGHRS and CDR2 YFSETQ. This CDR3 is 14 amino acids long. The CDR3 sequence is CASRPGQGGTEAFF. Written as DNA, the CDR3 is TGCGCCAGCAGACCCGGACAGGGGGGCACTGAAGCTTTCTTT.

The genes are TRBV6-5 and TRBJ1-1; D not resolved. Germline V gives CDR1 MNHEY, CDR2 SVGAGI. CDR3 length equals 12 residues. V dropped 6 bases and J dropped 7 bases, with 12 bases sitting between them. The CDR3 loop reads CASRSGGFEAFF. In DNA form, the CDR3 reads TGTGCCAGCAGATCAGGCGGGTTTGAAGCTTTCTTT.

In the case of this clone: Within the sample, other DNA sequences also encode this same CDR3. This chain connects TRBV5-4 to TRBJ1-3; D may be TRBD1 (5 bases). V was shortened by 0 bases and J by 0 bases, with 7 bases between the two germline ends. The CDR3 is 15 amino acids. The V gene's germline CDR1 is SGHNT and CDR2 YYREEE (reference sequence). DNA of the CDR3: TGTGCCAGCAGCTTGGACAGGAGCTCTGGAAACACCATATATTTT. The encoded protein is CASSLDRSSGNTIYF.

The chain carries TRBV27 and TRBJ2-7; TRBD2 aligns across 8 bases. Germline CDR1 MNHEY, CDR2 SMNVEV (reference sequence). The V and J ends lost 3 bases and 3 bases, in that order; junction bases with no gene match: 7. This CDR3 region has 15 residues. The CDR3 sequence is CASSFTGGPSYEQYF. Written as DNA, the CDR3 is TGTGCCAGCAGTTTTACGGGAGGGCCGAGCTACGAGCAGTACTTC.

V is TRBV2 and J is TRBJ2-3; 14 bases line up with TRBD2. Germline CDR1 and CDR2: SNHLY and FYNNEI. This CDR3 contains 14 residues. Losses at the gene ends were 8 bases for V and 10 bases for J; bases not matched to a gene: 8. As DNA, the CDR3 is TGTGCCAGCGGGGGACTAGCGGGAGAAACTGCGCAGTATTTT. Protein product: CASGGLAGETAQYF.

This chain connects TRBV5-5 to TRBJ2-7; D might be TRBD2 (6 bases). The V end lost 0 bases, the J end lost 3 bases, and 16 bases lay between the germline ends. Germline CDR1 SGHKS, CDR2 YYEKEE (reference sequence). This CDR3 is 16 amino acids long. CDR3 coding DNA: TGTGCCAGCAGCTTGGTGGCGGGGCCCACTTTCTACGAGCAGTACTTC. Amino acid sequence: CASSLVAGPTFYEQYF.

V and J are TRBV10-3 and TRBJ2-7, with TRBD2 identical over 7 bases. CDR3 length: 18 residues. V dropped 4 bases and J dropped 0; count of bases not matched to a gene: 15. Germline lookup yields CDR1 ENHRY and CDR2 SYGVKD. This chain's CDR3 is CAISGAGLSSGTSYEQYF. CDR3 DNA sequence: TGTGCCATCAGTGGGGCCGGTCTTTCGAGCGGGACCTCCTACGAGCAGTACTTC.

In this sample, this clone turned up many times. The chain has TRBV5-1 and TRBJ1-3; 9 bases agree with TRBD1. The CDR3 is 19 amino acids. CDR1 and CDR2 from the germline V gene are SGHRS and YFSETQ. V lost 2 bases and J lost 0; bases outside the gene matches: 12. The CDR3 DNA reads as TGCGCCAGCAGCTTCGGTACAGGGGGCACGTACCCCTCTGGAAACACCATATATTTT. It yields the protein CASSFGTGGTYPSGNTIYF.

The chain uses TRBV28 and TRBJ2-1; D gene uncertain. This CDR3 is 12 amino acids long. Trimming took 5 bases from V and 12 from J, leaving 14 bases between them. Germline V gene lookup returns CDR1 MDHEN and CDR2 SYDVKM. The CDR3 DNA is TGTGCCAGCAGTCGTTCACTTATGGGGCAGTTCTTC. Its protein product is CASSRSLMGQFF.

This clone was recorded only once. The V call is TRBV4-1, the J call TRBJ2-1; 14 bases fit TRBD2. V shed 0 bases, J shed 6 bases, and the junction held 10 bases outside the gene matches. Per the germline V gene, CDR1 is MGHRA and CDR2 is YSYEKL. This CDR3 contains 19 residues. The CDR3 nucleotides read TGCGCCAGCAGCCAAGATCCAGTGACTAGCGGGAGGGCCCGCAATGAGCAGTTCTTC. The encoded protein is CASSQDPVTSGRARNEQFF.

This clone is a singleton in its sample. CDR3 nucleotides: TGTGCCAGCTCACCAGGACGGCCCTACGAGCAGTACTTC. This gives the protein CASSPGRPYEQYF. The V gene is TRBV18, the J gene TRBJ2-7; no clear D gene. The V end lost 2 bases, the J end lost 2 bases, and 7 bases lay between the germline ends. This CDR3 contains 13 residues. Germline CDR1 and CDR2: KGHSH and LQKENI.

The V gene is TRBV20-1, the J gene TRBJ1-2; TRBD1 matches at 11 bases. There are 11 residues in the CDR3. CDR1 DFQATT and CDR2 SNEGSKA come from the germline V gene (reference sequence). Trimming cost V 6 bases and J 10 bases; bases outside gene matches: 4. CDR3 region: CSAGGQGVYTF. The CDR3 region has the DNA TGCAGTGCCGGGGGACAGGGGGTCTACACCTTC.

V and J are TRBV24-1 and TRBJ2-1; D remains unclear. Germline V gene data show CDR1 as KGHDR and CDR2 as SFDVKD. This CDR3 has 13 amino acids. The V end was cut by 4 bases, the J end by 6 bases, with 9 bases between. In nucleotides, the CDR3 is TGTGCCACCAGTGACCTGACCCCCAATGAGCAGTTCTTC. Translated, it gives CATSDLTPNEQFF.

J is TRBJ1-6 and V is TRBV5-6; TRBD1 agrees at 10 bases. The CDR3 is 15 residues long. The germline V gene encodes CDR1 SGHDT and CDR2 YYEEEE. The V gene end was trimmed by 0 bases and the J gene end by 10 bases; junction bases not matched to a gene: 4. In DNA, the CDR3 is TGTGCCAGCAGCTTGGAGACAGGGGGCTGGTCACCCCTCCACTTT. Translating it yields CASSLETGGWSPLHF.

This sequence joins TRBV4-1 and TRBJ2-3, with 7 bases that match TRBD1. Germline values: CDR1 MGHRA, CDR2 YSYEKL. V gave up 4 bases and J gave up 1 base; unmatched junction bases: 11. The CDR3 covers 17 residues. CDR3 residues: CASSLSGRTGRTDTQYF. The CDR3 coding sequence is TGCGCCAGCAGCCTCTCGGGAAGGACAGGCCGCACAGATACGCAGTATTTT.

The rearrangement joins TRBV6-2 or TRBV6-3 to TRBJ2-1, with 9 nucleotides matching TRBD2. Losses at the gene ends were 2 bases for V and 7 bases for J; bases not matched to a gene: 3. The CDR3 length is 14 residues. The germline CDR1 and CDR2 sequences are MNHEY and SVGEGT. The DNA of the CDR3 is TGTGCCAGCAGTTACGGCGGGAGGGCTAATGAGCAGTTCTTC. Its translation is CASSYGGRANEQFF.

Here the CDR3 reads CASSRHLSSGANVLTF. CDR3 coding DNA: TGTGCCAGCAGCCGCCACCTCAGCTCTGGGGCCAACGTCCTGACTTTC. The V call is TRBV27, the J call TRBJ2-6, with no clear D. The CDR3 extends over 16 amino acids. The V and J ends lost 6 bases and 0 bases respectively, with 12 bases between them. Germline V CDR1 and CDR2: MNHEY, SMNVEV (reference sequence).

The J gene is TRBJ2-2, the V gene TRBV18; 10 nucleotides line up with TRBD2. Germline values: CDR1 KGHSH, CDR2 LQKENI. CDR3 length: 17 amino acids. Unmatched junction bases numbered 11, after V lost 6 bases and J lost 4 bases. CDR3: CASSPKAGGPGTGELFF. The CDR3 DNA reads TGTGCCAGCTCCCCTAAAGCGGGAGGGCCCGGCACCGGGGAGCTGTTTTTT.

This clone was observed a few times. The genes are TRBV9 and TRBJ2-1, with TRBD2 identical over 7 bases. The germline gives CDR1 SGDLS, CDR2 YYNGEE. The V and J ends lost 3 bases and 2 bases, in that order; junction bases with no gene match: 5. This CDR3 has 15 amino acids. CDR3 nucleotides: TGTGCCAGCAGCGGAGCGGGAAACACCTACAATGAGCAGTTCTTC. Translation gives CASSGAGNTYNEQFF.

The CDR3 is CASSLLPRGHRHSNQPQHF. The CDR3 DNA sequence: TGTGCCAGCAGCTTACTTCCTCGAGGGCACAGACATAGCAATCAGCCCCAGCATTTT. This chain joins TRBV28 and TRBJ1-5; D gene unclear. Trimming took 6 bases from V and 0 from J, leaving 24 bases between them. CDR1 and CDR2 (germline): MDHEN, SYDVKM. The CDR3 runs 19 residues.

The chain employs TRBV4-3 and TRBJ2-2; 7 nucleotides match TRBD1. Germline CDR1 is LGHNA and CDR2 is YSLEER. The CDR3 has 16 residues. The junction had 3 bases not matched to a gene; V was cut back by 1 base and J by 1 base. The CDR3 spells CASSQVRTGNTGELFF. CDR3 in DNA: TGCGCCAGCAGCCAAGTACGGACAGGGAACACCGGGGAGCTGTTTTTT.

The rearrangement links TRBV11-1 to TRBJ2-1; 12 bases match TRBD2. This CDR3 contains 14 residues. The V gene's germline CDR1 is SGHAT and CDR2 FQDESV (reference sequence). Trimming at V came to 5 bases and at J to 9 bases, leaving 5 bases not matched to a gene. DNA for the CDR3: TGTGCCAGCAGCCGGGGACTAGCGGGTGCTGAGCAGTTCTTC. It codes for CASSRGLAGAEQFF.

The V call is TRBV6-5, the J call TRBJ1-3; weak D call: TRBD1 (5 bases). Germline V gene data show CDR1 as MNHEY and CDR2 as SVGAGI. Trimming shortened V by 5 bases and J by 5 bases, and 16 bases separated the two germline ends. There are 15 residues in the CDR3. CDR3 sequence reads: CASSRLTGGRNTIYF. The CDR3 DNA sequence: TGTGCCAGCAGTCGCCTAACCGGGGGTAGAAACACCATATATTTT.

For the CDR3, the DNA is TGTGCCAGCAGCCCTTATAGCGGGAGAGAGACCCAGTACTTC. It encodes CASSPYSGRETQYF. The chain employs TRBV3-1 (or the pseudogene TRBV3-2) and TRBJ2-5, with 9 bases identical to TRBD2. This CDR3 comprises 14 residues. In germline, CDR1 is LGHDT, CDR2 YNNKEL (reference sequence). V was pared by 4 bases and J by 4 bases, with 4 bases of the junction left unmatched.

J is TRBJ2-7 and V is TRBV6-6; 9 nucleotides match TRBD2. V lost 0 bases, J lost 5 bases, and 2 bases stayed unmatched. The CDR3 is 14 residues long. Germline loops: CDR1 MNHNY, CDR2 SVGAGI (reference sequence). For the CDR3, the DNA is TGTGCCAGCAGTTACTCCGGGACTAGCAACGAGCAGTACTTC. This sequence encodes CASSYSGTSNEQYF.

This sequence joins TRBV7-3 and TRBJ1-2; no firm D call. From germline, CDR1 is SGHTA and CDR2 FQGTGA. Trimming left V 0 bases short and J 0 bases short, with 8 bases between. The CDR3 is 15 amino acids. CDR3 nucleotides: TGTGCCAGCAGCTTAACCCGCGGAGCTAACTATGGCTACACCTTC. Encoded protein: CASSLTRGANYGYTF.

V usage is TRBV28 and J usage is TRBJ2-7; D tentatively reads TRBD1 or TRBD2 (6 bases each). The V end was cut by 2 bases, the J end by 5 bases, with 13 bases between. This CDR3 is built from 14 residues. CDR1 is MDHEN, CDR2 SYDVKM, per germline. Here the CDR3 reads CASSLGGLSDEQYF. CDR3 nucleotides: TGTGCCAGCAGTTTAGGGGGGCTAAGCGACGAGCAGTACTTC.

The CDR3 sequence is CASSRDTGNEQFF. In nucleotides, the CDR3 is TGTGCCAGCAGTCGGGACACAGGCAATGAGCAGTTCTTC. The chain recombines TRBV6-4 with TRBJ2-1, with D perhaps matching TRBD1 (6 bases). The V gene lost 5 bases and the J gene lost 6 bases, with 11 bases spanning the gap. The CDR3 runs to 13 residues. Per germline, CDR1 MRHNA and CDR2 SNTAGT.

CDR3 in DNA: TGTGCCAGCAGCCAAGTGACAGGTACCTCTGGGGCCAACGTCCTGACTTTC. The encoded protein is CASSQVTGTSGANVLTF. The chain is built from TRBV14 and TRBJ2-6; a weak D match, TRBD1 (6 bases). V lost 1 base and J 0 bases, leaving 10 bases between the germline ends. The CDR3 totals 17 residues. Germline CDR1 SGHDN, CDR2 FVKESK.

The rearrangement links TRBV4-3 to TRBJ2-3; 9 nucleotides align to TRBD2. With V trimmed by 4 bases and J by 1 base, 6 bases remained unmatched. This CDR3 has 16 amino acids. CDR1 LGHNA and CDR2 YSLEER come from the germline V gene. The CDR3 DNA reads TGCGCCAGCAGCCTTTTTAGCGGGGGACGCACAGATACGCAGTATTTT. Encoded protein: CASSLFSGGRTDTQYF.

This chain connects TRBV6-2 or TRBV6-3 to TRBJ2-1; a weak D match, TRBD2 (6 bases). Germline values: CDR1 MNHEY, CDR2 SVGEGT. There are 14 residues in the CDR3. Trimming left V 2 bases short and J 4 bases short, with 9 bases between. CDR3 residues: CASSYGGGYNEQFF. DNA of the CDR3: TGTGCCAGCAGTTACGGAGGAGGGTACAATGAGCAGTTCTTC.